This passage covers 14 T cell receptor beta chains from one sample sequenced in a study of T-cell reconstitution after alpha-beta-depleted transplantation in children (dated by TCRdb to about 2016). According to the study, the label for this sample's treatment or condition signals: allogeneic hematopoietic cell transplantation with graft depleted of TCRalphabeta T cells and CD19 B cells. Library prep was done by PCR. The sample was run on an Illumina HiSeq 2500. Molecular barcoding was employed in the preparation of TCR libraries, with unique molecular identifiers being used to normalize TCRbeta repertoire quantification. The public reads were run again by TCRdb, first through fastp at Q25 and then through MiXCR, and only productive beta chains were kept. Identical CDR3 protein sequences are pooled into one entry, listed with their most common genes and DNA. The sample contains around 670,000 distinct CDR3 sequences, under 15% of them found a single time. Around 0.79% of the sample is in the top ten clones.

This material consisted of PBMCs, taken before TCRalphabeta/CD19-depleted stem cell transplant. The receptor set was obtained from a girl aged 2 to 10 with congenital amegakaryocytic thrombocytopenia, due to receive a stem cell transplant.

This clonotype showed up just a few times. The chain is built from TRBV3-1 and TRBJ2-7; D call uncertain. The CDR3 has 12 amino acids. The V and J ends lost 1 base and 6 bases respectively, with 7 bases between them. Per germline, CDR1 LGHDT and CDR2 YNNKEL (reference sequence). The DNA for the CDR3 is TGTGCCAGCAGCCAAGCGCAGCTCGAGCAGTACTTC. It specifies CASSQAQLEQYF.

This chain connects TRBV12-3 or TRBV12-4 to TRBJ2-1; 11 bases match TRBD1. The V gene end was trimmed by 6 bases and the J gene end by 6 bases; junction bases not matched to a gene: 10. The CDR3 contains 16 residues. The CDR3 spells CASRPMGTGGSNEQFF. In DNA, the CDR3 is TGTGCCAGCAGACCTATGGGGACAGGGGGTTCCAATGAGCAGTTCTTC.

The chain employs TRBV5-1 and TRBJ2-7, with D perhaps TRBD2 (5 bases). The V gene's germline CDR1 is SGHRS and CDR2 YFSETQ. The CDR3 totals 11 residues. V lost 1 base and J 9 bases, leaving 8 bases between the germline ends. The CDR3 DNA reads TGCGCCAGCAGCTTGACTAGAGGGCAGTACTTC. This gives the protein CASSLTRGQYF.

This clonotype has just a few counts. The rearrangement links TRBV5-1 to TRBJ2-7; D assignment may be TRBD1 or TRBD2 (5 bases each). Germline lookup yields CDR1 SGHRS and CDR2 YFSETQ. CDR3 size: 15 residues. V lost 0 bases and J lost 3, with 13 bases in between. CDR3 nucleotide sequence: TGCGCCAGCAGCTTGGGTGAGAGGGGCGGCTACGAGCAGTACTTC. It is translated as CASSLGERGGYEQYF.

At least ten counts were recorded for this clonotype. This chain links TRBV29-1 with TRBJ2-1, with TRBD2 matching over 7 bases. V lost 6 bases to trimming and J lost 6 bases; unmatched junction nucleotides: 8. The germline V gene encodes CDR1 SQVTM and CDR2 ANQGSEA. This CDR3 contains 13 residues. The CDR3 nucleotides are TGCAGCGTCGCGAGGACTAGACTCAATGAGCAGTTCTTC. It encodes CSVARTRLNEQFF.

This clonotype has just a few counts. The chain uses TRBV12-3 or TRBV12-4 and TRBJ1-1; no definite D call. V lost 1 base and J lost 10, with 10 bases in between. The CDR3 spans 12 residues. The CDR3 nucleotides read TGTGCCAGCAGTTTAGTGAGGTCTGTAGCTTTCTTT. It specifies CASSLVRSVAFF.

The CDR3 nucleotides read TGTGCCAGCAGCCCTGGGCCCCTAGCGGGAGGTTTCTACAATGAGCAGTTCTTC. This gives the protein CASSPGPLAGGFYNEQFF. J is TRBJ2-1 and V is TRBV11-1; 11 nucleotides line up with TRBD2. This CDR3 spans 18 amino acids. V gave up 5 bases and J gave up 3 bases; unmatched junction bases: 12. Per germline, CDR1 SGHAT and CDR2 FQDESV (reference sequence).

The chain combines TRBV2 with TRBJ2-3; perhaps TRBD2 as D (6 bases). The germline V gene encodes CDR1 SNHLY and CDR2 FYNNEI. The CDR3 is made up of 14 amino acids. The V and J ends lost 5 bases and 0 bases respectively, with 9 bases between them. The CDR3 DNA sequence: TGTGCCAGCAGTAATCTAGCGAGCACAGATACGCAGTATTTT. Its translation is CASSNLASTDTQYF.

This clonotype occurred many times. The chain links TRBV6-5 to TRBJ2-3, with 9 bases that match TRBD2. The CDR3 is 17 amino acids. Germline V CDR1 and CDR2: MNHEY, SVGAGI. V was clipped by 2 bases and J by 4 bases; unmatched bases: 10. Here the CDR3 reads CASSYRLAGEVPDTQYF. The CDR3 DNA reads TGTGCCAGCAGTTACCGGTTAGCGGGAGAAGTTCCAGATACGCAGTATTTT.

The V gene is TRBV5-1, the J gene TRBJ2-7; 10 bases match TRBD2. V shed 0 bases, J shed 5 bases, and the junction held 5 bases outside the gene matches. The V gene's germline CDR1 is SGHRS and CDR2 YFSETQ. The CDR3 runs 15 residues. The CDR3 coding sequence is TGCGCCAGCAGCTTGGTTGGGACTAGCGACGACGAGCAGTACTTC. Amino acids: CASSLVGTSDDEQYF.

This clonotype was seen at least ten times. The chain employs TRBV5-6 and TRBJ2-3; D is unresolved. The CDR3 consists of 14 residues. CDR1 is SGHDT, CDR2 YYEEEE, per germline. Trimming took off 5 bases at V and 2 bases at J, with 12 bases between the two ends. The CDR3 spells CASRDGPDTDTQYF. The CDR3, as DNA: TGTGCCAGCAGAGACGGGCCCGACACAGATACGCAGTATTTT.

The chain carries TRBV5-6 and TRBJ2-3; 10 nucleotides match TRBD2. Looked up from germline, CDR1 is SGHDT and CDR2 is YYEEEE. V lost 1 base, J lost 3 bases, and 17 bases stayed unmatched. The CDR3 runs to 20 residues. In nucleotides, the CDR3 is TGTGCCAGCAGCTTGAGATTCCAGCGGGAGGGCCGGATCGTGACAGATACGCAGTATTTT. It is translated as CASSLRFQREGRIVTDTQYF. The entire variable domain, with the rest obtained from reference TRBV5-6 and TRBJ2-3, is as follows: DAGVTQSPTHLIKTRGQQVTLRCSPKSGHDTVSWYQQALGQGPQFIFQYYEEEERQRGNFPDRFSGHQFPNYSSELNVNALLLGDSALYLCASSLRFQREGRIVTDTQYFGPGTRLTVL.

On this clonotype: A much more abundant neighbour one base away suggests this may be a read error. The gene calls are TRBV7-9 and TRBJ1-4; tentative D call: TRBD1 (5 bases). V was shortened by 0 bases and J by 6 bases, with 14 bases between the two germline ends. The CDR3 runs to 16 residues. CDR1 is SEHNR and CDR2 is FQNEAQ in the germline V gene (reference sequence). This chain's CDR3 is CASSLALVGAYEKLFF. In DNA, the CDR3 is TGTGCCAGCAGCTTAGCCCTAGTAGGGGCTTATGAAAAACTGTTTTTT. The full variable domain, rest sourced from reference TRBV7-9 and TRBJ1-4, is DTGVSQNPRHKITKRGQNVTFRCDPISEHNRLYWYRQTLGQGPEFLTYFQNEAQLEKSRLLSDRFSAERPKGSFSTLEIQRTEQGDSAMYLCASSLALVGAYEKLFFGSGTQLSVL.

The chain combines TRBV20-1 with TRBJ2-1, with D tentatively TRBD1 or TRBD2 (7 bases each). The V end lost 1 base, the J end lost 0 bases, and 19 bases lay between the germline ends. Germline V gene sequence: CDR1 DFQATT, CDR2 SNEGSKA (reference sequence). CDR3 size: 18 residues. The CDR3 region has the DNA TGCAGTGCTAGAGGATCTAGGGAGGGGGCCAACTCCTACAATGAGCAGTTCTTC. As protein: CSARGSREGANSYNEQFF.